The T cell receptor (beta chain) under discussion was sequenced for a study of T-cell memory formation after mild COVID-19. The overall study: Among the donors, TCR clusters were largely specific to each donor. Study-wide findings and caveats: Mainly in CM and EM were contracting CD4+ clones; CD8+ were in EMRA. A second wave expanding day 15 to 37 was CD4+-biased; contracting clones were balanced.

A few counts support this clonotype. Its antigen is undetermined. The CDR3 has 15 residues. Germline V lookup: CDR1 LGHNA, CDR2 YNFKEQ. V was pared by 3 bases and J by 8 bases, with 10 bases of the junction left unmatched. TCRdb reprocessed the 5' RACE reads via MiXCR and lists one record per CDR3 protein. The table includes fewer than 200,000 distinct CDR3 sequences, less than 20% detected once. The rearrangement uses TRBV4-2 and TRBJ2-1, with 7 bases lining up with TRBD2. The specimen was PBMCs or a T cell subset sorted from them (not recorded which). This TCR was sampled from a man aged 18 to 35 who had mild COVID-19 (a few samples of this study predate the infection). Cell type and time point are not known. CDR3 loop: CASSQSRGLSYEQFF. For the CDR3, the DNA is TGTGCCAGCAGCCAGTCTCGGGGACTATCCTATGAGCAGTTCTTC.